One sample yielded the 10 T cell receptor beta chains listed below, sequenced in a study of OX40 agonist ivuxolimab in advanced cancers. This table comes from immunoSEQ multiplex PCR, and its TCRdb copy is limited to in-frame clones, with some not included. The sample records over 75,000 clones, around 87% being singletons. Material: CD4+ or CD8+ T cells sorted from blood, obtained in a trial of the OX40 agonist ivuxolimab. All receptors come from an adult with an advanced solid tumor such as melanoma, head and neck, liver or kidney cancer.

CDR3: CASSLVGRGADTQYF. CDR3 nucleotides: TGTGCCAGCAGCTTAGTAGGCAGGGGAGCAGATACGCAGTATTTT. The J gene is TRBJ2-3, the V gene TRBV7-2; a possible D gene is TRBD1 (6 bases). Trimming shortened V by 1 base and J by 4 bases, and 12 bases separated the two germline ends. The CDR3 runs 15 residues. Germline values: CDR1 SGHTA, CDR2 FQGNSA.

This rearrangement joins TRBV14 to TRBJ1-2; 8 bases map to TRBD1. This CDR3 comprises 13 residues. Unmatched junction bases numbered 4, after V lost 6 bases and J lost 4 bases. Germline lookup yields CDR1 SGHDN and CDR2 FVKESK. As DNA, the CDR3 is TGTGCCAGCAGACCGACAGGGGTCTATGGCTACACCTTC. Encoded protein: CASRPTGVYGYTF.

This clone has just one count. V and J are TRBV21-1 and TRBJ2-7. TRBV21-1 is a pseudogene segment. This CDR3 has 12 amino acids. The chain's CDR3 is CASSKKPYEQYV. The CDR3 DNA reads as TGTGCCAGCAGCAAAAAACCGTACGAGCAGTACGTC.

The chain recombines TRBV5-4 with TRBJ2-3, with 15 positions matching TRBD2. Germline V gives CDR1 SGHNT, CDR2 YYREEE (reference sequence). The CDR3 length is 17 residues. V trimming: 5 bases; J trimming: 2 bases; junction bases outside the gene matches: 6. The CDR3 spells CASSSGTSGRYTDTQYF. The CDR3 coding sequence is TGTGCCAGCAGTTCCGGGACTAGCGGGAGGTACACAGATACGCAGTATTTT.

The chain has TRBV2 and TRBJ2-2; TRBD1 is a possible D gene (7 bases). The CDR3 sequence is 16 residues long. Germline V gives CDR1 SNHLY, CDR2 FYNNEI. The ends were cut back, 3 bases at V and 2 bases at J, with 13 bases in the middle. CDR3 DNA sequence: TGTGCCAGCAGTGAGCAGGGGGGTTCCAACACCGGGGAGCTGTTTTTT. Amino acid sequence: CASSEQGGSNTGELFF.

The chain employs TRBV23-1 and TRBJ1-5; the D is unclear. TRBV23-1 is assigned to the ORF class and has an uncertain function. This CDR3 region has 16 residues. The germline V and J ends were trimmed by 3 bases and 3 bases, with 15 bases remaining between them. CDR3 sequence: CASSHPRPFVNQPQHF. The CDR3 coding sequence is TGCGCCAGCAGTCACCCAAGGCCGTTCGTCAATCAGCCCCAGCATTTT.

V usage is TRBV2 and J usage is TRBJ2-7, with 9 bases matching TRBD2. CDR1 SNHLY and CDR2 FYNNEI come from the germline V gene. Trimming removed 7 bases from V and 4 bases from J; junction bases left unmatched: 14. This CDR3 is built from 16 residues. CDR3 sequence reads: CASMGPFSGSSYEQYF. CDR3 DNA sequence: TGTGCCAGCATGGGTCCGTTTAGCGGGAGTTCATACGAGCAGTACTTC.

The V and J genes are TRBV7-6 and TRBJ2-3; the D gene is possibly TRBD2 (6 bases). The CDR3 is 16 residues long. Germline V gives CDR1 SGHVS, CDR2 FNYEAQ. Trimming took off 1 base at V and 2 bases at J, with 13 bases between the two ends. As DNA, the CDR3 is TGTGCCAGCAGCTTAGGATGGGGCGGGAACACAGATACGCAGTATTTT. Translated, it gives CASSLGWGGNTDTQYF.

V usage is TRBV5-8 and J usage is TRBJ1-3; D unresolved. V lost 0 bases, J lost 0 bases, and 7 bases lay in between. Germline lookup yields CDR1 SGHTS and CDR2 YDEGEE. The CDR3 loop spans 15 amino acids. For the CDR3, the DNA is TGTGCCAGCAGCTTGGGTACAGCCTCTGGAAACACCATATATTTT. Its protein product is CASSLGTASGNTIYF.

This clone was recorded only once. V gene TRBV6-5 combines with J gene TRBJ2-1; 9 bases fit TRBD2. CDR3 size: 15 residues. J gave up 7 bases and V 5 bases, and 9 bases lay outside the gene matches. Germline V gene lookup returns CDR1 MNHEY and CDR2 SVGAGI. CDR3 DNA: TGTGCCAGCAGTATGACCGGGACTAGCAGGAATGAGCAGTTCTTC. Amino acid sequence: CASSMTGTSRNEQFF.